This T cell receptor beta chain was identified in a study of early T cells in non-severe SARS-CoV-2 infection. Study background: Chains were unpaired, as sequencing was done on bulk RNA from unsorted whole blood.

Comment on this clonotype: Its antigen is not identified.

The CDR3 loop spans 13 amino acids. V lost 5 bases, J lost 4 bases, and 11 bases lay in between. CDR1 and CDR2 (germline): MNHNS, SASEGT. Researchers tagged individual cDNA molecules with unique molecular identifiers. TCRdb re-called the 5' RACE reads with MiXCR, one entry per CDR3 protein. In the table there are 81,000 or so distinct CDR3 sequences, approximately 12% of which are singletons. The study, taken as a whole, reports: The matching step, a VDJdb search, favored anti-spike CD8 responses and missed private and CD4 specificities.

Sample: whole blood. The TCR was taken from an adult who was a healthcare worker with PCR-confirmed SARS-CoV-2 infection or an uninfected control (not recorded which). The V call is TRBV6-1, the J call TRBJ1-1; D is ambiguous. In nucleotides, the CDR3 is TGTGCCAGCAGTCTGCCTTCGGGCACTGAAGCTTTCTTT. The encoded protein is CASSLPSGTEAFF.